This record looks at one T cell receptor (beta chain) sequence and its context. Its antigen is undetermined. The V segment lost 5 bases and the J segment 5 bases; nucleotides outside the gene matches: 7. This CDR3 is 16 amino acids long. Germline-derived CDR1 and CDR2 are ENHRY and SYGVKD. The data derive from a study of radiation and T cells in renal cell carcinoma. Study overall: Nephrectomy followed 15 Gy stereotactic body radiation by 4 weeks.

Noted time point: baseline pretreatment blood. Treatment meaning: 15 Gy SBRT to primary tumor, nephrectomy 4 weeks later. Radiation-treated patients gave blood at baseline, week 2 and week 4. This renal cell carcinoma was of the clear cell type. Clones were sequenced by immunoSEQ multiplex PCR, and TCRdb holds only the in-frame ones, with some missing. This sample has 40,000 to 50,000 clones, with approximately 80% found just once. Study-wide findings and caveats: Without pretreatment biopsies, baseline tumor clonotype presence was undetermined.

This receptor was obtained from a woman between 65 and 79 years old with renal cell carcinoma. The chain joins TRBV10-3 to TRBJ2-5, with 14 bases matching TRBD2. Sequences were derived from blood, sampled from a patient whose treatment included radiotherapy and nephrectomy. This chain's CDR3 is CAISPGLAGGGETQYF. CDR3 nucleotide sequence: TGTGCCATCAGTCCTGGACTAGCGGGGGGCGGGGAGACCCAGTACTTC.